A single T cell receptor (beta chain) is shown here with its context. The data stem from a study of Ad26.COV2.S vaccination and SARS-CoV-2 variants. Libraries were prepared by immunoSEQ multiplex PCR; TCRdb keeps only in-frame clonotypes and omits some of them. The sample shows around 140,000 clones, 86% of them seen only once. The source of this sequence is a human donor who had recovered from COVID-19. Material: peripheral blood, obtained after recovery from COVID-19.

CDR3 sequence (DNA): TGTGCCAGCAGCTCTTCGAGGCCCCAGTACTTC. It is translated as CASSSSRPQYF. This chain links TRBV7-6 with TRBJ2-5; D is uncertain. Trimming cost V 4 bases and J 9 bases, with 9 bases left between them. The CDR3 has 11 amino acids. Germline CDR1 reads SGHVS; CDR2 reads FNYEAQ.